The clone carrying this T cell receptor (beta chain) showed up just a few times. Other DNA sequences in the same sample also yield this CDR3. This sample stems from a study of shared clonotypes between healthy human individuals. The germline V and J ends were trimmed by 0 bases and 0 bases, with 6 bases remaining between them. The V gene's germline CDR1 is SGHRS and CDR2 YFSETQ. This CDR3 is built from 14 residues. The table came from immunoSEQ multiplex PCR; TCRdb's copy has only in-frame clones and leaves some out. The table shows about 2.3 million clones, with approximately 95% occurring only once.

Sequencing input: naive CD4+ T cells from PBMCs. Subset indicated: CD45RA+ positively selected. The TCR comes from a man between 18 and 29 years old in good health. Some clones in this sample may be carry-over from other donors' samples. The rearrangement links TRBV5-1 to TRBJ1-1; the D is unclear. The CDR3 loop is CASSLGEVNTEAFF. CDR3 nucleotides: TGCGCCAGCAGCTTGGGGGAGGTGAACACTGAAGCTTTCTTT.